A single sample is the source of the 30 T cell receptor beta chains below, sequenced in a study of T cell repertoires in aging, cancer and after chemotherapy. Amplification of TCR beta used genomic DNA extracted from peripheral blood. Rearranged V-D-J TRB sequences were amplified with a mixed TRB-A/B primer pool. Using its own MiXCR run on the multiplex PCR reads, TCRdb lists one record per CDR3 protein. The data contain some 6,000 distinct CDR3 sequences, 25% to 30% of them singletons. Sequencing input: blood. Source of these receptors: a human donor in good health.

This chain uses TRBV6-2 or TRBV6-3 with TRBJ2-7; D is perhaps TRBD2 (5 bases). V was clipped by 8 bases and J by 5 bases, with 13 bases between them. Germline CDR1 is MNHEY and CDR2 is SVGEGT. The CDR3 runs to 12 residues. CDR3 protein: CASLTRGDEQYF. In nucleotides, the CDR3 is TGTGCCAGCCTCACTCGGGGAGACGAGCAGTACTTC.

The V call is TRBV7-9, the J call TRBJ1-4; D is undetermined. Trimming removed 5 bases at V and 6 bases at J, with 7 bases between. CDR1 is SEHNR and CDR2 is FQNEAQ in the germline V gene (reference sequence). The CDR3 runs to 12 residues. CDR3 region: CASSPGDEKLFF. As DNA, the CDR3 is TGTGCCAGCAGCCCCGGGGATGAAAAACTGTTTTTT.

About this clonotype: This may be a read error, as it is one base from a much larger clone. This chain joins TRBV6-2 or TRBV6-3 and TRBJ2-1; weak D call: TRBD2 (6 bases). V was trimmed by 2 bases and J by 10 bases, leaving 9 bases between them. The CDR3 runs to 12 residues. CDR1 MNHEY and CDR2 SVGEGT come from the germline V gene. CDR3 DNA sequence: TGTGCCAGCAGTTACGGAGGGCTAGAGCAGTTCTTC. Amino acid sequence: CASSYGGLEQFF.

This clonotype was seen only a few times. This chain uses TRBV28 with TRBJ1-5, with 9 bases matching TRBD1. This CDR3 spans 17 amino acids. The trim removed 5 bases at V and 4 bases at J, leaving 12 bases unmatched. Germline V gene sequence: CDR1 MDHEN, CDR2 SYDVKM. The CDR3: CASSTKYRGQGNQPQHF. As DNA, the CDR3 is TGTGCCAGCAGTACAAAATACAGGGGGCAGGGTAATCAGCCCCAGCATTTT.

The chain links TRBV7-9 to TRBJ1-4; the D gene is possibly TRBD1 (6 bases). The germline V gene encodes CDR1 SEHNR and CDR2 FQNEAQ (reference sequence). There are 15 residues in the CDR3. Between the trimmed V and J ends, which lost 4 bases and 8 bases, there was a span of 17 bases. The CDR3 DNA is TGTGCCAGCAGCTCTAGGACAGTTCCGGACGAAAAACTGTTTTTT. Translated, it gives CASSSRTVPDEKLFF.

A few counts support this clonotype. The V gene is TRBV7-9, the J gene TRBJ2-7; unclear D gene. Germline V gene sequence: CDR1 SEHNR, CDR2 FQNEAQ (reference sequence). CDR3 length equals 12 residues. Between the trimmed V and J ends, which lost 4 bases and 4 bases, there was a span of 8 bases. In nucleotides, the CDR3 is TGTGCCAGCAGCTCTCAAGGTTACGAGCAGTACTTC. Its protein product is CASSSQGYEQYF.

By its share, this clonotype is medium-sized (0.01 to 0.1%). The rearrangement uses TRBV6-5 and TRBJ1-2; D gene unclear. Trimming cost V 2 bases and J 2 bases, with 6 bases left between them. This CDR3 is 13 amino acids long. Germline CDR1 and CDR2: MNHEY and SVGAGI. The CDR3, as DNA: TGTGCCAGCAGTTACGGGCAGAACTATGGCTACACCTTC. It is translated as CASSYGQNYGYTF.

The CDR3 DNA reads as TGTGCCAGCAGACGAATCGGGGGACGAAATACCGGGGAGCTGTTTTTT. Its translation is CASRRIGGRNTGELFF. The V call is TRBV27, the J call TRBJ2-2, with D tentatively TRBD2 (6 bases). CDR1 is MNHEY, CDR2 SMNVEV, per germline (reference sequence). Between the trimmed V and J ends, which lost 6 bases and 5 bases, there was a span of 19 bases. The CDR3 loop spans 16 amino acids.

CDR3: CASSLGTGRGISETQYF. The CDR3 nucleotides are TGTGCCAGCAGCTTAGGGACAGGGAGGGGTATCAGCGAGACCCAGTACTTC. The V gene is TRBV11-3, the J gene TRBJ2-5, with a tentative D call TRBD1 (8 bases). Germline V gives CDR1 SGHNT, CDR2 YENEEA. Trimming left V 1 base short and J 5 bases short, with 20 bases between. This CDR3 has 17 residues.

The J gene is TRBJ2-1, the V gene TRBV11-3; 8 nucleotides align to TRBD1. With 4 bases clipped from V and 0 bases from J, the junction kept 5 bases outside the gene matches. Germline values: CDR1 SGHNT, CDR2 YENEEA. The CDR3 runs to 16 residues. The CDR3 protein is CASSSRDRSSYNEQFF. DNA of the CDR3: TGTGCCAGCAGCTCCCGGGACAGGAGCTCCTACAATGAGCAGTTCTTC.

This clonotype showed up just a few times. The CDR3 DNA reads as TGTGCCAGCAGTTTACGGGGTAGCACAGATACGCAGTATTTT. It encodes CASSLRGSTDTQYF. This chain links TRBV12-3 or TRBV12-4 with TRBJ2-3, with D possibly being TRBD2 (5 bases). The CDR3 loop spans 14 amino acids. V was cut by 2 bases and J by 0 bases, with 6 bases left in between.

This clonotype appeared a few times. The chain couples TRBV6-2 or TRBV6-3 to TRBJ2-7; 8 positions match TRBD2. This CDR3 is built from 16 residues. The germline V gene has CDR1 MNHEY and CDR2 SVGEGT. J lost 0 bases, V lost 2 bases, and 6 bases had no gene match. Here the CDR3 reads CASSYRWAGGSYEQYF. In nucleotides, the CDR3 is TGTGCCAGCAGTTACCGGTGGGCGGGGGGCTCCTACGAGCAGTACTTC.

This clonotype was counted a few times. The rearrangement joins TRBV18 to TRBJ1-1, with D unclear. V lost 6 bases and J 10 bases, leaving 12 bases between the germline ends. There are 11 residues in the CDR3. The germline V gene encodes CDR1 KGHSH and CDR2 LQKENI. The CDR3 DNA follows: TGTGCCAGCTCCGAGGACGCCTCAGCTTTCTTT. It is translated as CASSEDASAFF.

The rearrangement uses TRBV24-1 and TRBJ2-5; TRBD2 is a possible D gene (6 bases). The germline CDR1 and CDR2 sequences are KGHDR and SFDVKD. CDR3 length: 15 residues. Deletions cut 2 bases from V and 7 bases from J, with 16 bases between. The CDR3 bases are TGTGCCACCAGTGATTACGGCGGGGATGGGGGGACCCAGTACTTC. Translated: CATSDYGGDGGTQYF.

The chain is built from TRBV27 and TRBJ2-1; 8 positions match TRBD1. After removal of 0 bases from V and 4 bases from J, the junction contained 5 bases not matched to a gene. Germline V gene sequence: CDR1 MNHEY, CDR2 SMNVEV (reference sequence). The CDR3 has 16 amino acids. The CDR3 spells CASSLSSTGEYNEQFF. CDR3 coding DNA: TGTGCCAGCAGTTTATCGTCGACAGGGGAATACAATGAGCAGTTCTTC.

V is TRBV12-3 or TRBV12-4 and J is TRBJ2-2; D call uncertain. Deletions cut 2 bases from V and 8 bases from J, with 6 bases between. The CDR3 has 12 amino acids. For the CDR3, the DNA is TGTGCCAGCAGTTTAATGGGTGGGGAGCTGTTTTTT. It yields the protein CASSLMGGELFF.

On this clonotype: The junction departs from germline at one end; a sequencing error may be responsible. V usage is TRBV5-6 and J usage is TRBJ1-1; possibly TRBD1 for D (5 bases). Looked up from germline, CDR1 is SGHDT and CDR2 is YYEEEE. This CDR3 has 17 residues. CDR3 protein: CASSQERWGSMNTEAFF. In nucleotides, the CDR3 is TGCGCCAGCAGCCAAGAGAGGTGGGGCAGCATGAACACTGAAGCTTTCTTT.

This sequence joins TRBV11-1 and TRBJ1-6; TRBD1 matches 7 bases. J gave up 6 bases and V 1 base, and 0 bases lay outside the gene matches. Germline values: CDR1 SGHAT, CDR2 FQDESV (reference sequence). This CDR3 spans 14 amino acids. The DNA of the CDR3 is TGTGCCAGCAGCTTAGGACAGGGTAATTCACCCCTCCACTTT. Amino acid sequence: CASSLGQGNSPLHF.

This clonotype has only a few counts. The chain couples TRBV27 to TRBJ1-2; a weak D match, TRBD1 (6 bases). Per germline, CDR1 MNHEY and CDR2 SMNVEV (reference sequence). The CDR3 length is 14 residues. Between the trimmed V and J ends, which lost 6 bases and 7 bases, there was a span of 18 bases. As DNA, the CDR3 is TGTGCCAGCAGGCAAAGGGGGGGAGAGGTTGGCTACACCTTC. Its protein product is CASRQRGGEVGYTF.

This clonotype was seen only a few times. The rearrangement links TRBV27 to TRBJ2-1, with TRBD1 matching over 10 bases. The germline V gene has CDR1 MNHEY and CDR2 SMNVEV (reference sequence). CDR3 length: 15 amino acids. The junction had 5 bases not matched to a gene; V was cut back by 3 bases and J by 6 bases. CDR3 in amino acids: CASSFGTGEANEQFF. CDR3 sequence (DNA): TGTGCCAGCAGTTTCGGGACAGGGGAGGCCAATGAGCAGTTCTTC.

This clonotype is labeled as medium-sized. The J gene is TRBJ2-1, the V gene TRBV6-2 or TRBV6-3, with TRBD2 matching over 11 bases. In germline, CDR1 is MNHEY, CDR2 SVGEGT. After removal of 4 bases from V and 8 bases from J, the junction contained 4 bases not matched to a gene. This CDR3 is 14 amino acids long. CDR3 protein: CASSSSGGLDEQFF. CDR3 sequence (DNA): TGTGCCAGCAGTTCTAGCGGGGGGTTAGATGAGCAGTTCTTC.

A word on this clonotype: A much bigger clone sits one base away, suggesting this may be a read error. The rearrangement joins TRBV11-3 to TRBJ2-2; no definite D call. The CDR3 has 20 residues. Germline CDR1 is SGHNT and CDR2 is YENEEA. V lost 4 bases and J 7 bases, leaving 31 bases between the germline ends. The CDR3 sequence: CASSSVGLLGSSIIDGELFF. DNA of the CDR3: TGTGCCAGCAGCTCAGTAGGCCTTCTAGGGTCCTCGATTATAGACGGGGAGCTGTTTTTT.

By sample fraction, this clonotype is hyperexpanded. The chain carries TRBV6-2 or TRBV6-3 and TRBJ2-3, with D unresolved. Germline V gene lookup returns CDR1 MNHEY and CDR2 SVGEGT. V shed 2 bases and J shed 3 bases, with 12 bases lying between them. The CDR3 sequence is 15 residues long. The CDR3 DNA follows: TGTGCCAGCAGTTACAATGTCGGGCAGACAGATACGCAGTATTTT. This translates into CASSYNVGQTDTQYF.

A note on this clonotype: It may be a read error: a sequence one base away is much more abundant. The V and J genes are TRBV5-5 and TRBJ1-2; the D gene is possibly TRBD1 (6 bases). The CDR3 totals 15 residues. V was clipped by 5 bases and J by 5 bases, with 19 bases between them. The germline CDR1 and CDR2 sequences are SGHKS and YYEKEE (reference sequence). Written as DNA, the CDR3 is TGTGCCAGCAGATGCCTACAGGGTGGGGGGTATGGCTACACCTTC. Its protein is CASRCLQGGGYGYTF.

This clonotype has just a few counts. This chain links TRBV12-3 or TRBV12-4 with TRBJ1-5, with D possibly being TRBD1 (5 bases). V lost 1 base, J lost 0 bases, and 7 bases lay in between. The CDR3 contains 15 residues. The DNA of the CDR3 is TGTGCCAGCAGTTTAGGAGGGGCTAGCAATCAGCCCCAGCATTTT. It specifies CASSLGGASNQPQHF.

V usage is TRBV11-2 and J usage is TRBJ2-7; D perhaps matches TRBD1 (6 bases). The germline V gene has CDR1 SGHAT and CDR2 FQNNGV. CDR3 size: 16 residues. The V end was cut by 1 base, the J end by 9 bases, with 22 bases between. The DNA of the CDR3 is TGTGCCAGCAGCTTAGTGGCCGGACAGAGTACTCAGGCGCAGTACTTC. Translated: CASSLVAGQSTQAQYF.

In this sample, this clonotype turned up a few times. The V gene is TRBV19, the J gene TRBJ1-1; no definite D call. This CDR3 has 16 amino acids. Germline CDR1 LNHDA, CDR2 SQIVND (reference sequence). V was trimmed by 2 bases and J by 0 bases, leaving 13 bases between them. The CDR3: CASSISRTDMNTEAFF. The DNA for the CDR3 is TGTGCCAGTAGTATAAGTCGCACGGATATGAACACTGAAGCTTTCTTT.

This clonotype qualifies as medium-sized. Here the CDR3 reads CASSPLAGATDTQYF. For the CDR3, the DNA is TGTGCCAGCAGTCCCCTAGCGGGGGCCACAGATACGCAGTATTTT. The chain joins TRBV6-5 to TRBJ2-3, with 10 bases matching TRBD2. Germline-derived CDR1 and CDR2 are MNHEY and SVGAGI. With V trimmed by 5 bases and J by 2 bases, 4 bases remained unmatched. The CDR3 loop spans 15 amino acids.

This clonotype rates as medium-sized. The rearrangement joins TRBV19 to TRBJ2-3, with D hard to call. Germline CDR1 LNHDA, CDR2 SQIVND (reference sequence). Trimming removed 3 bases at V and 1 base at J, with 8 bases between. This CDR3 has 14 amino acids. The CDR3 loop is CASSMWAGTDTQYF. For the CDR3, the DNA is TGTGCCAGTAGTATGTGGGCTGGCACAGATACGCAGTATTTT.

Of note for this clonotype: Just one base apart from a much larger clone, this may be a read error. The V call is TRBV6-5, the J call TRBJ1-2, with 7 bases identical to TRBD1. Germline V CDR1 and CDR2: MNHEY, SVGAGI. V lost 7 bases to trimming and J lost 9 bases; unmatched junction nucleotides: 5. CDR3 length equals 11 residues. CDR3 DNA: TGTGCCAGCACATCAGGGGGTCGCTACACCTTC. Translated: CASTSGGRYTF.